One and the same sample provided the 14 T cell receptor beta chains below, sequenced in a study of T cell responses to AZD1222 COVID-19 vaccine (dated by TCRdb to the early 2020s). What this sample's time point label stands for: about 28 days (+/-7) after the second vaccine dose. Preparation of the library involved the immunoSEQ multiplex PCR assay. The immuneACCESS repertoire file appears here via TCRdb, limited to in-frame rearrangements. These files lack a portion of the clones; in checked studies, under half of the deficit traces to unresolved V genes, and the cause of the others is not known. Counted in this sample were about 53,000 clones; 87% of them appeared once. Less than 3.5% of the sample belongs to the ten largest clones. This specimen was peripheral blood, taken 28 days after the second AZD1222 dose. All receptors derive from an adult who received the AZD1222 COVID-19 vaccine.

J is TRBJ1-2 and V is TRBV28; a weak D match, TRBD1 (5 bases). The CDR3 extends over 13 amino acids. The ends were cut back, 3 bases at V and 7 bases at J, with 12 bases in the middle. Germline lookup yields CDR1 MDHEN and CDR2 SYDVKM. CDR3 bases: TGTGCCAGCAGTTTGGAGGGGCCCGGTGGCTACACCTTC. Protein sequence: CASSLEGPGGYTF.

The V and J genes are TRBV30 and TRBJ2-7; D tentatively fits TRBD1 or TRBD2 (5 bases each). Trimming took 3 bases from V and 0 from J, leaving 15 bases between them. The germline gives CDR1 GTSNPN, CDR2 SVGIG (reference sequence). The CDR3 runs to 15 residues. The DNA of the CDR3 is TGTGCCTGGAGCCAGGGACGGCTACCCTCCTACGAGCAGTACTTC. Its translation is CAWSQGRLPSYEQYF.

CDR3 in amino acids: CASSLRGRESAYEQYF. The CDR3 DNA reads TGTGCCAGCAGCTTAAGGGGGCGGGAGTCCGCCTACGAGCAGTACTTC. The J gene is TRBJ2-7, the V gene TRBV7-6, with D perhaps assigned TRBD1 or TRBD2 (7 bases each). This CDR3 is built from 16 residues. Trimming took off 2 bases at V and 2 bases at J, with 16 bases between the two ends. Germline V gene lookup returns CDR1 SGHVS and CDR2 FNYEAQ.

The V call is TRBV18, the J call TRBJ2-6; D not resolved. Looked up from germline, CDR1 is KGHSH and CDR2 is LQKENI. The V gene lost 3 bases and the J gene lost 3 bases, with 3 bases spanning the gap. The CDR3 has 13 amino acids. The CDR3 region is CASSPGGANVLTF. In nucleotides, the CDR3 is TGTGCCAGCTCACCGGGTGGGGCCAACGTCCTGACTTTC.

This clone was counted a few times. This chain connects TRBV2 to TRBJ1-1; D not certain. CDR1 and CDR2 from the germline V gene are SNHLY and FYNNEI. Trimming removed 8 bases from V and 7 bases from J, with 17 bases in between. This CDR3 contains 13 residues. This CDR3 is CASLSGRAGEAFF. The CDR3 DNA reads as TGTGCCAGCCTCTCGGGTCGGGCTGGTGAAGCTTTCTTT.

This clone was seen more than once but under ten times. This sequence joins TRBV28 and TRBJ1-4; D is unclear. Trimming shortened V by 5 bases and J by 11 bases, and 12 bases separated the two germline ends. Germline V CDR1 and CDR2: MDHEN, SYDVKM. The CDR3 covers 12 residues. For the CDR3, the DNA is TGTGCCAGCAGTCCCCTTAAAGGGAAACTGTTTTTT. The encoded protein is CASSPLKGKLFF.

The V call is TRBV28, the J call TRBJ1-4; 7 nucleotides align to TRBD1. V was clipped by 4 bases and J by 3 bases; unmatched bases: 8. The germline gives CDR1 MDHEN, CDR2 SYDVKM. The CDR3 length is 16 residues. The CDR3: CASSYFSGQSNEKLFF. The CDR3 nucleotides are TGTGCCAGCAGTTATTTTTCGGGACAGTCTAATGAAAAACTGTTTTTT.

J is TRBJ1-4 and V is TRBV2, with 8 bases aligning to TRBD1. The CDR3 loop spans 15 amino acids. From germline, CDR1 is SNHLY and CDR2 FYNNEI. V lost 6 bases, J lost 0 bases, and 3 bases stayed unmatched. The CDR3 region has the DNA TGTGCCAGCAGGCGGACAGGGACAACTAATGAAAAACTGTTTTTT. Translation: CASRRTGTTNEKLFF.

V is TRBV23-1 and J is TRBJ2-7; 9 bases line up with TRBD1. TRBV23-1 is marked as an open reading frame, function uncertain. The ends lost 3 bases at V and 2 bases at J; junction bases unmatched: 8. CDR3 length: 16 amino acids. The CDR3 loop is CASSQTDRGGTYEQYF. DNA for the CDR3: TGCGCCAGCAGTCAGACCGACAGGGGGGGAACCTACGAGCAGTACTTC.

The V and J genes are TRBV7-2 and TRBJ2-7; 9 nucleotides align to TRBD2. Germline CDR1 reads SGHTA; CDR2 reads FQGNSA. The CDR3 extends over 14 amino acids. J lost 3 bases, V lost 5 bases, and 5 bases had no gene match. The CDR3 DNA reads TGTGCCAGCAGCCCAAGACTAGCGGACTACGAGCAGTACTTC. It codes for CASSPRLADYEQYF.

This chain links TRBV4-2 with TRBJ1-6; unclear D gene. Germline assignment: CDR1 LGHNA and CDR2 YNFKEQ. The length of the CDR3 is 16 residues. Trimming shortened V by 0 bases and J by 7 bases, and 13 bases separated the two germline ends. CDR3 in amino acids: CASSQESGVQNSPLHF. As DNA, the CDR3 is TGTGCCAGCAGCCAAGAATCGGGAGTCCAAAATTCACCCCTCCACTTT.

V usage is TRBV6-5 and J usage is TRBJ1-1, with D possibly matching TRBD1 (5 bases). The CDR3 consists of 12 residues. Germline CDR1 is MNHEY and CDR2 is SVGAGI. V lost 5 bases and J lost 4, with 8 bases in between. In DNA form, the CDR3 reads TGTGCCAGCAGTAGGGGAAGCACTGAAGCTTTCTTT. Its protein product is CASSRGSTEAFF.

The rearrangement uses TRBV13 and TRBJ1-2; D possibly corresponds to TRBD1 (5 bases). Trimming pared 2 bases from V and 4 bases from J, leaving 8 bases between. The CDR3 runs to 13 residues. Germline lookup yields CDR1 PRHDT and CDR2 FYEKMQ (reference sequence). CDR3 in DNA: TGTGCCAGCAGCTTAAGGGGTGCCTATGGCTACACCTTC. This encodes CASSLRGAYGYTF.

The chain couples TRBV5-4 to TRBJ2-3, with 8 nucleotides matching TRBD1. V shed 5 bases, J shed 1 base, and the junction held 0 bases outside the gene matches. The CDR3 consists of 13 residues. Germline assignment: CDR1 SGHNT and CDR2 YYREEE (reference sequence). The CDR3 spells CASRTGGTDTQYF. CDR3 bases: TGTGCCAGCAGGACAGGGGGCACAGATACGCAGTATTTT.